This TCR beta chain was found in a study of regulatory T cells in long-lasting Graves disease. Findings and caveats of the study: Sharing of public clonotypes was greater in persistent patients (more than 2,500) than in new patients (roughly 1,000). Newly diagnosed disease favored TRBV20-1 and TRBJ2-1 over persistent disease.

Time point indicated: persistent/refractory GD, antithyroid drugs over 5 years with positive TRAb. Construction of the TCR library relied on RNA isolated from PBMCs. The V segment lost 3 bases and the J segment 9 bases; nucleotides outside the gene matches: 4. Germline CDR1 reads MDHEN; CDR2 reads SYDVKM. The CDR3 sequence is 12 residues long. At least ten counts were recorded for this clonotype. Antigen specificity is unknown. Relying on iRepertoire HTBI primers and Arm-PCR of CDR3 regions, the team built TCR beta libraries. TCRdb itself ran the multiplex PCR reads through MiXCR, one entry per CDR3 protein. This table holds 600,000 to 800,000 distinct CDR3 sequences, around 30% found once.

This chain links TRBV28 with TRBJ2-7; 8 bases fit TRBD2. The sample was peripheral blood mononuclear cells (PBMCs), taken when the disease was refractory, from a patient treated with antithyroid drugs. The TCR comes from a female donor with Graves disease. CDR3 DNA sequence: TGTGCCAGCAGTTTGCTAGGGACTAGGCAGTACTTC. Protein: CASSLLGTRQYF.